Described below is a single T cell receptor beta chain sequence and its context. This entry is derived from a study of memory CD4+ T cells and cytomegalovirus serostatus. The sort gate was single viable CD3+CD4+CD8-CD45RO+ cells for memory CD4+ T cells. TCRdb's table, derived via immunoSEQ multiplex PCR, lists solely in-frame clones and lacks some. The sample holds 54,000 or so clones, about 81% seen once. CDR3 length: 16 amino acids. Germline values: CDR1 ENHRY, CDR2 SYGVKD. Trimming at V came to 10 bases and at J to 6 bases, leaving 17 bases not matched to a gene. The source material was memory CD4+ T cells from blood. The chain has TRBV10-3 and TRBJ1-5; TRBD1 agrees at 8 bases. The sequence came from an adult in good health and CMV-seronegative. The CDR3 loop is CATRPGQASGGQPQHF. CDR3 nucleotide sequence: TGTGCCACCCGACCGGGACAGGCTTCAGGAGGTCAGCCCCAGCATTTT.